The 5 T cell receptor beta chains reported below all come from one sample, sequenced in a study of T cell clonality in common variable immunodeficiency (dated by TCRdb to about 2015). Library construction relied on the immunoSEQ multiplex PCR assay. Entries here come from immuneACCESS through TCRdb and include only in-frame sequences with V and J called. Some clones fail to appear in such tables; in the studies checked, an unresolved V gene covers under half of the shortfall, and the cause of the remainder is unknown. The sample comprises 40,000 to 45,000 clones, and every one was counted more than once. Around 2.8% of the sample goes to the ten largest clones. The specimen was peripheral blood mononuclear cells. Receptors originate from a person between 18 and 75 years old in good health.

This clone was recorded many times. This chain's CDR3 is CSASQGGNTEAFF. Incomplete CDR3 DNA: TGCAGTGCTAGCCAGGGTGGCAACACTGAA. This chain joins TRBV20-1 and TRBJ1-1; the D gene is possibly TRBD1 (5 bases). Sequencing ends 3 residues short of the CDR3 end; the germline J gene provides the rest. Germline CDR1 DFQATT, CDR2 SNEGSKA (reference sequence). This CDR3 has 13 residues. Deletions cut 3 bases from V and 2 bases from J, with 10 bases between.

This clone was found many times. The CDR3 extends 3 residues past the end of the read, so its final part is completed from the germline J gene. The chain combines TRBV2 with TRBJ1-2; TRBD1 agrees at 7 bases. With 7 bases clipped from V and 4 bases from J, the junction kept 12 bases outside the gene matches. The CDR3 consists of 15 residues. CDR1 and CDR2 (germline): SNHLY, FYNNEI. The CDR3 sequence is CASTIVPTGTYGYTF. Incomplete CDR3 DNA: TGTGCCAGCACCATAGTTCCGACAGGGACCTATGGC.

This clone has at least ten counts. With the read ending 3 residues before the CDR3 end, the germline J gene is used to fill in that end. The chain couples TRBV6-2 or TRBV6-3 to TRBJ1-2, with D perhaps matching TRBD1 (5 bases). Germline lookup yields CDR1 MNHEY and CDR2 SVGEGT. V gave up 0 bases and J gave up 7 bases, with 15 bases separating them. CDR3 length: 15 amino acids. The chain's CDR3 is CASSYSSMGGFGYTF. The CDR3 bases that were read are TGTGCCAGCAGTTACTCCTCGATGGGGGGATTTGGC.

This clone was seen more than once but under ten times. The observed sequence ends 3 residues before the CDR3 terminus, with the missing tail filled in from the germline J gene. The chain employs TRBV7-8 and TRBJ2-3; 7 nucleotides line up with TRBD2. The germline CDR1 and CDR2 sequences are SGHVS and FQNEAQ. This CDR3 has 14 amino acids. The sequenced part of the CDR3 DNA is TGTGCCAGCAAGGGAGGGGATAGCAATCAGCCG. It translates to CASKGGDSNQP. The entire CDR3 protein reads CASKGGDSNQPQYF.

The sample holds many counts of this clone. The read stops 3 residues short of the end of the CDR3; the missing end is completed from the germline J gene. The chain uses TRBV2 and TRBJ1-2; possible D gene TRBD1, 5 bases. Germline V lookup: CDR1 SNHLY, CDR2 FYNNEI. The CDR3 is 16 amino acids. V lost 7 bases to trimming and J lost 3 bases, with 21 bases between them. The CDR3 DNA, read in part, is TGTGCCAGCAAATCCGGGGGACCTGGTGGGGACTATGGC. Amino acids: CASKSGGPGGDYG. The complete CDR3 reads CASKSGGPGGDYGYTF.